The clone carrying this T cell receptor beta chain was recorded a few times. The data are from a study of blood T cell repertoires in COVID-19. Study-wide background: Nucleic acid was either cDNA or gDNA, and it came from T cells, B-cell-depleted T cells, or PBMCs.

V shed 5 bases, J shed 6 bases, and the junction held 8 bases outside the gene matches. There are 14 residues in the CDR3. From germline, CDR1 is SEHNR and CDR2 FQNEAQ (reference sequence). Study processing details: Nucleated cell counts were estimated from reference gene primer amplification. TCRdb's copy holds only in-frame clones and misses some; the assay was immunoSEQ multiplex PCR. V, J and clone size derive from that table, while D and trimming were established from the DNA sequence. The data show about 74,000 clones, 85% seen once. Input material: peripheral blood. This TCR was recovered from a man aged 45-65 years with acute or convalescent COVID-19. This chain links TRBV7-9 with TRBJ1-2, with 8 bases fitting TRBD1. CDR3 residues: CASSARTGQDGYTF. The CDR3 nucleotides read TGTGCCAGCAGCGCCCGGACAGGGCAGGATGGCTACACCTTC.